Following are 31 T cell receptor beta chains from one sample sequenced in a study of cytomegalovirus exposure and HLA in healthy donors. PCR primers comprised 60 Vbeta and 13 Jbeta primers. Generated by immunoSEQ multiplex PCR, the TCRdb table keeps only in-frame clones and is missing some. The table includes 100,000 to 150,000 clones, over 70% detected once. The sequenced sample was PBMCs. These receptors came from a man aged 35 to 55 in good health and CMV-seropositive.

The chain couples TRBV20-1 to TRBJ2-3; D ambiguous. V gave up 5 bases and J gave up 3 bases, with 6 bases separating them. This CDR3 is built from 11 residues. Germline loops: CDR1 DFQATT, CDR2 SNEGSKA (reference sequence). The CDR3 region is CSAGWTDTQYF. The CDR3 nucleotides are TGCAGTGCTGGCTGGACAGATACGCAGTATTTT.

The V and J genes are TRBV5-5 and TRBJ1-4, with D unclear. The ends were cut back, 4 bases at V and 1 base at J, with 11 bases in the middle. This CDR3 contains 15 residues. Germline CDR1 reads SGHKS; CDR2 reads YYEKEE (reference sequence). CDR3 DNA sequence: TGTGCCAGCAGCCCCCGGGTGGGAACTAATGAAAAACTGTTTTTT. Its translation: CASSPRVGTNEKLFF.

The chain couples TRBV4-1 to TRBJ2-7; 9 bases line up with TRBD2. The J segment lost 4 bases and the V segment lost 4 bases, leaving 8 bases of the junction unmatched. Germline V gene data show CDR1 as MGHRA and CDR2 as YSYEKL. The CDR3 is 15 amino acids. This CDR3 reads CASSPYSGGWYEQYF. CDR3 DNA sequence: TGCGCCAGCAGCCCCTATAGCGGGGGCTGGTACGAGCAGTACTTC.

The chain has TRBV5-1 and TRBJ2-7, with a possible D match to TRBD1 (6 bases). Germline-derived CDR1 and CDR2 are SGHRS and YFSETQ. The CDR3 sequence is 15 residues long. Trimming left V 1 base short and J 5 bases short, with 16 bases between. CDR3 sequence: CASSLTGRTRDEQYF. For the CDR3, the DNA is TGCGCCAGCAGCTTGACAGGGAGAACCAGGGACGAGCAGTACTTC.

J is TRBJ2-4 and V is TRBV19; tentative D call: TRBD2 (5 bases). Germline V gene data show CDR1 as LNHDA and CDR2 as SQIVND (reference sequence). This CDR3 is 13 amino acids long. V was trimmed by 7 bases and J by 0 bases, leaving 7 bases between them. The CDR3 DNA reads TGTGCCAGTACCAGCGGAGCCAAAAACATTCAGTACTTC. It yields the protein CASTSGAKNIQYF.

DNA for the CDR3: TGTGCCAGCAGTCCCACCGGGACTAGTGGGTACGAGCAGTACTTC. It encodes CASSPTGTSGYEQYF. The chain has TRBV2 and TRBJ2-7, with 8 bases lining up with TRBD2. This CDR3 region has 15 residues. CDR1 is SNHLY and CDR2 is FYNNEI in the germline V gene. With V trimmed by 5 bases and J by 4 bases, 10 bases remained unmatched. The full variable domain, in which reference TRBV2 and TRBJ2-7 provide the parts outside the CDR3, is EPEVTQTPSHQVTQMGQEVILRCVPISNHLYFYWYRQILGQKVEFLVSFYNNEISEKSEIFDDQFSVERPDGSNFTLKIRSTKLEDSAMYFCASSPTGTSGYEQYFGPGTRLTVT.

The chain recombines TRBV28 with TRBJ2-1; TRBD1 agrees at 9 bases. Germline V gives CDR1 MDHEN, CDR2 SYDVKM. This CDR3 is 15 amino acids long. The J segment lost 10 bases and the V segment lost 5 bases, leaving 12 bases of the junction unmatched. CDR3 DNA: TGTGCCAGCAGTAAGCTTGGGACAGGGCGAAGGGAGCAGTTCTTC. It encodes CASSKLGTGRREQFF.

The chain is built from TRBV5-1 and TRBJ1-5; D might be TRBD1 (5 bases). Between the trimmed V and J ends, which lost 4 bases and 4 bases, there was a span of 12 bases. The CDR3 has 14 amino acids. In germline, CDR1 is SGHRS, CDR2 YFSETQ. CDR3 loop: CASSQDGGNQPQHF. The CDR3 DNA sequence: TGCGCCAGCAGCCAGGACGGGGGAAATCAGCCCCAGCATTTT.

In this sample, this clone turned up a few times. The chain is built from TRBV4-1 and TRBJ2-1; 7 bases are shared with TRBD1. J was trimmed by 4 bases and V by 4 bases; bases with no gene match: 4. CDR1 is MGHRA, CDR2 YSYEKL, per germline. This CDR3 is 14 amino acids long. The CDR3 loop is CASSPTGKYNEQFF. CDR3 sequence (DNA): TGCGCCAGCAGCCCGACAGGGAAGTACAATGAGCAGTTCTTC.

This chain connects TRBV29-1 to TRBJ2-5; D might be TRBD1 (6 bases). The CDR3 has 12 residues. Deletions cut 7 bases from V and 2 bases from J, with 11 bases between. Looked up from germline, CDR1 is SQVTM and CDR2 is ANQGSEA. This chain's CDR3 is CSGSTGQETQYF. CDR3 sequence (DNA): TGCAGCGGCTCGACAGGACAAGAGACCCAGTACTTC.

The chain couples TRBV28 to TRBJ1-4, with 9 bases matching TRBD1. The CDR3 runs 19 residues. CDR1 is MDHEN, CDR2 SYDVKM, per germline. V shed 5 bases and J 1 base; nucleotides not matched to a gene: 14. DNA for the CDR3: TGTGCCAGCAGTCCCACCAGGACAGGGGAGGCTGTAACTAATGAAAAACTGTTTTTT. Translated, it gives CASSPTRTGEAVTNEKLFF.

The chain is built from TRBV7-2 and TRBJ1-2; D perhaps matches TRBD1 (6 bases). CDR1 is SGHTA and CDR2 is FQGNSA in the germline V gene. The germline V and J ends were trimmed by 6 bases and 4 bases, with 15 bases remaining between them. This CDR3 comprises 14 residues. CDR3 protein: CASSPAGVGYGYTF. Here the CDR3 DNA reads TGTGCCAGCAGTCCAGCAGGGGTTGGCTATGGCTACACCTTC.

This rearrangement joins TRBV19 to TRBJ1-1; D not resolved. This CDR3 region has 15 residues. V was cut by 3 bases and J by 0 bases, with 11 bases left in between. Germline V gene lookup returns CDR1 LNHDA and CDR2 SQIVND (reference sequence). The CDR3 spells CASSMGETMNTEAFF. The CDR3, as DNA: TGTGCCAGTAGTATGGGAGAGACCATGAACACTGAAGCTTTCTTT. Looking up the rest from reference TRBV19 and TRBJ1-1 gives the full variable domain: DGGITQSPKYLFRKEGQNVTLSCEQNLNHDAMYWYRQDPGQGLRLIYYSQIVNDFQKGDIAEGYSVSREKKESFPLTVTSAQKNPTAFYLCASSMGETMNTEAFFGQGTRLTVV.

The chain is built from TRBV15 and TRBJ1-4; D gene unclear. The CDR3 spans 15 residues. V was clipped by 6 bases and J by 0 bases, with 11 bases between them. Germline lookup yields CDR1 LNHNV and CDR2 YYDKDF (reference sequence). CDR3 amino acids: CATRRRSSTNEKLFF. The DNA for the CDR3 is TGTGCCACCAGGCGTCGGAGTTCAACTAATGAAAAACTGTTTTTT.

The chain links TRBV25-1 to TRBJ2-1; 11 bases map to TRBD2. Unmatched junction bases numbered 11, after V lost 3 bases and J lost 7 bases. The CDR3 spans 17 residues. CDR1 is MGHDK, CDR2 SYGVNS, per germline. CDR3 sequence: CASSDPLAGEGYNEQFF. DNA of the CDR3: TGTGCCAGCAGTGACCCACTAGCGGGAGAGGGGTATAATGAGCAGTTCTTC.

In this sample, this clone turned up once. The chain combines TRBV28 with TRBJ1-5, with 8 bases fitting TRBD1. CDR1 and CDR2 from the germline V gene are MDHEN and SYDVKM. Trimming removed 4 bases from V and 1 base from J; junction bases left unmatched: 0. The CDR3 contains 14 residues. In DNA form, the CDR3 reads TGTGCCAGCAGTTGGACAGGGAGCAATCAGCCCCAGCATTTT. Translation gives CASSWTGSNQPQHF.

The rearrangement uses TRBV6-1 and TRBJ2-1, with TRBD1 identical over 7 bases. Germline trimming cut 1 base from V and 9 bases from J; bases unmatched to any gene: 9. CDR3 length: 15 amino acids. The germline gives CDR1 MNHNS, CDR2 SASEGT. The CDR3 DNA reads TGTGCCAGCAGTGAAGGGGGGACAGTTTATGTTGAGCAGTTCTTC. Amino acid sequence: CASSEGGTVYVEQFF.

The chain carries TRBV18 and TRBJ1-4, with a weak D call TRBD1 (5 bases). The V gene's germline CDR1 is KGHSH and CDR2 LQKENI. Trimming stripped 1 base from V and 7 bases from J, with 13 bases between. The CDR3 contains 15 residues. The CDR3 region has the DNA TGTGCCAGCTCACCACGGACACCGGGGGGTGAAAAACTGTTTTTT. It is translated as CASSPRTPGGEKLFF.

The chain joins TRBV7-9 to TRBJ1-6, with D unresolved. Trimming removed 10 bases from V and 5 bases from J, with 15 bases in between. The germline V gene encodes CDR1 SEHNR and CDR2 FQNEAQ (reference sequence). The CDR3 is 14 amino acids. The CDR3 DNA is TGTGCCACCGAAAAGACAAATGATAATTCACCCCTCCACTTT. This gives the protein CATEKTNDNSPLHF.

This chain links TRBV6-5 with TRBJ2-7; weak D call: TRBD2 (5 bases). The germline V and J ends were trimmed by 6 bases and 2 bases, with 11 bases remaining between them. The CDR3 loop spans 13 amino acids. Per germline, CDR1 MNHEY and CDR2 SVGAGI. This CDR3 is CASSLGVTYEQYF. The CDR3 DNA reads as TGTGCCAGCAGCCTGGGAGTAACCTACGAGCAGTACTTC.

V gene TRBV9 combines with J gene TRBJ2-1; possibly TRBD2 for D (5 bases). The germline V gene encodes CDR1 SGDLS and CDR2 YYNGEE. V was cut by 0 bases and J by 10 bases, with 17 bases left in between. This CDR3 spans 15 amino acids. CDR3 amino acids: CASSVGASPQTEQFF. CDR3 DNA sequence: TGTGCCAGCAGCGTAGGGGCTAGCCCCCAAACGGAGCAGTTCTTC.

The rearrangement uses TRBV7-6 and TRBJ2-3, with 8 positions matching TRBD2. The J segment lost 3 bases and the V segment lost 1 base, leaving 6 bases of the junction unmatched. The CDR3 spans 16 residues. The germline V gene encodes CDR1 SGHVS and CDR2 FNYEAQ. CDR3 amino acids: CASSLESGGTTDTQYF. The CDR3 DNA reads TGTGCCAGCAGCTTAGAAAGCGGGGGTACGACAGATACGCAGTATTTT.

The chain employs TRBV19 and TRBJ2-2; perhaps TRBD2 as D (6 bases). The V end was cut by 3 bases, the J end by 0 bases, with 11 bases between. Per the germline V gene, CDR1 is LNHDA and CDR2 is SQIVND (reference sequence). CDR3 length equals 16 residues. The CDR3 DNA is TGTGCCAGTAGTATTTGGGGAGGATCGAACACCGGGGAGCTGTTTTTT. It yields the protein CASSIWGGSNTGELFF.

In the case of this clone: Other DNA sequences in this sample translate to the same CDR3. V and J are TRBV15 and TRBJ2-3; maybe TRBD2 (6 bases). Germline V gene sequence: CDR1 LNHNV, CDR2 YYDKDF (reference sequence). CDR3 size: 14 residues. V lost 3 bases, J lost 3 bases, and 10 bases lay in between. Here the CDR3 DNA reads TGTGCCACCAGCAGGCCAGGAGGGACAGATACGCAGTATTTT. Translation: CATSRPGGTDTQYF.

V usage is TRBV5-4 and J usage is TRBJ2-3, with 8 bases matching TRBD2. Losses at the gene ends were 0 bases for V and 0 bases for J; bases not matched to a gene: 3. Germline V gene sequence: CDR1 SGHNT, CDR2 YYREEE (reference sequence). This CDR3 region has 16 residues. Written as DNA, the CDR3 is TGTGCCAGCAGCTTGGAGCGCGGGGGGAGCACAGATACGCAGTATTTT. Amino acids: CASSLERGGSTDTQYF.

Written as DNA, the CDR3 is TGCGCCAGCAGTCTAACCGGGAACAATGAGCAGTTCTTC. It codes for CASSLTGNNEQFF. The rearrangement links TRBV4-3 to TRBJ2-1; a weak D match, TRBD2 (5 bases). The CDR3 extends over 13 amino acids. V shed 6 bases and J shed 5 bases, with 11 bases lying between them. The germline V gene encodes CDR1 LGHNA and CDR2 YSLEER.

Written as DNA, the CDR3 is TGTGCCAGCAGCTCCGGACTAGCGGGGAATGAGCAGTTCTTC. As protein: CASSSGLAGNEQFF. V and J are TRBV11-2 and TRBJ2-1, with TRBD2 identical over 12 bases. The CDR3 extends over 14 amino acids. The germline V gene has CDR1 SGHAT and CDR2 FQNNGV. The V and J ends lost 4 bases and 7 bases, in that order; junction bases with no gene match: 2.

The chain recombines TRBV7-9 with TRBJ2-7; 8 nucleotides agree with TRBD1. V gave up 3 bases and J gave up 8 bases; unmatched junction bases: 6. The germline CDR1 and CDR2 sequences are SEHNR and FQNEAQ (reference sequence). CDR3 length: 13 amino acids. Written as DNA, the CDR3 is TGTGCCAGCAGCTTGGCAGGACAGGGCCAGCAGTACTTC. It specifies CASSLAGQGQQYF.

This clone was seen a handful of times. The CDR3 loop is CASSYRDNTYEQYF. The CDR3, as DNA: TGTGCCAGCAGCTACCGGGACAACACCTACGAGCAGTACTTC. This chain connects TRBV7-9 to TRBJ2-7; D is possibly TRBD1 (6 bases). The CDR3 runs 14 residues. In germline, CDR1 is SEHNR, CDR2 FQNEAQ (reference sequence). V dropped 4 bases and J dropped 2 bases, with 12 bases sitting between them.

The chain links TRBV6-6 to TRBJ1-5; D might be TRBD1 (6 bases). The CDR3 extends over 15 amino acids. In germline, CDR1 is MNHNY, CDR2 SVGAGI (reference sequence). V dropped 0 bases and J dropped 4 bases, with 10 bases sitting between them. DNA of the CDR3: TGTGCCAGCAGTTACTCGGCAGGGGTTAATCAGCCCCAGCATTTT. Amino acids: CASSYSAGVNQPQHF.

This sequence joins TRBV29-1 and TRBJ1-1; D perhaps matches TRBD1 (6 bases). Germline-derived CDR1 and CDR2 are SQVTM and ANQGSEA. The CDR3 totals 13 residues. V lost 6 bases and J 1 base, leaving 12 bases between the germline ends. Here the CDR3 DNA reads TGCAGCGTCCAAACAGGGAGGAACACTGAAGCTTTCTTT. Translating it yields CSVQTGRNTEAFF.